The source of this TCR beta chain is a study of neurological immune-mediated disorders. Study conclusions and caveats: HTLV-1-associated myelopathy had the most TCR clonal expansion, and multiple sclerosis had the least, less than healthy controls. The multiple sclerosis repertoire cluster had no clinical or MRI feature associated with it.

Ten or more counts support this clonotype. Antigen: not known. Synthesis of cDNA was accomplished via 5'RACE employing 10-nucleotide random UMIs. MiXCR was run by TCRdb on the 5' RACE reads, yielding one entry per CDR3 protein. The data contain 120,000 or so distinct CDR3 sequences, 3.2% of them singletons. The unsorted libraries originated from 2 million PBMCs that had been stored at -80 C. The germline CDR1 and CDR2 sequences are SQVTM and ANQGSEA. The ends were cut back, 4 bases at V and 6 bases at J, with 10 bases in the middle. The CDR3 has 11 residues. The source is a woman in her thirties with multiple sclerosis. The sequencing input was PBMCs. This chain connects TRBV29-1 to TRBJ2-7; D is perhaps TRBD1 (5 bases). CDR3 nucleotide sequence: TGCAGCGTTGGTCAGGGTGGCGAGCAGTACTTC. This sequence encodes CSVGQGGEQYF.